A single sample gave rise to the 24 T cell receptor beta chains below, sequenced in a study of blood T cell repertoires in COVID-19. Assay used: immunoSEQ multiplex PCR; TCRdb lists only in-frame clones, some missing. This sample has roughly 120,000 clones, with approximately 85% found just once. Sequenced material: peripheral blood. Source of these receptors: a human donor in a cohort sampled during active COVID-19.

V is TRBV4-3 and J is TRBJ2-3, with D perhaps TRBD2 (5 bases). Germline loops: CDR1 LGHNA, CDR2 YSLEER. V was cut by 0 bases and J by 6 bases, with 16 bases left in between. The CDR3 covers 16 residues. CDR3 DNA: TGCGCCAGCAGCCAAGATTCGCGGGTAGCTGGGGATACGCAGTATTTT. Translation gives CASSQDSRVAGDTQYF.

This clone was seen once. V usage is TRBV4-3 and J usage is TRBJ2-2; TRBD1 might be the D (6 bases). The V end lost 0 bases, the J end lost 5 bases, and 16 bases lay between the germline ends. The CDR3 loop spans 17 amino acids. Germline CDR1 and CDR2: LGHNA and YSLEER. The CDR3 DNA is TGCGCCAGCAGCCAAGATAGGCAGGGGATACGGACCGGGGAGCTGTTTTTT. It yields the protein CASSQDRQGIRTGELFF.

This clone was recorded only once. The chain couples TRBV2 to TRBJ2-3; 11 bases map to TRBD2. Germline V gives CDR1 SNHLY, CDR2 FYNNEI. The CDR3 is 16 residues long. V trimming: 7 bases; J trimming: 3 bases; junction bases outside the gene matches: 9. The CDR3 loop reads CASTVKGLAETDTQYF. In DNA form, the CDR3 reads TGTGCCAGCACGGTGAAGGGACTAGCGGAGACAGATACGCAGTATTTT.

This chain connects TRBV5-4 to TRBJ2-1; 10 bases match TRBD1. The CDR3 length is 16 residues. Germline CDR1 and CDR2: SGHNT and YYREEE (reference sequence). V lost 4 bases to trimming and J lost 4 bases; unmatched junction nucleotides: 8. The CDR3 DNA reads TGTGCCAGCAGCCCCCCTGGGGACAGGGGTTACAATGAGCAGTTCTTC. This codes for CASSPPGDRGYNEQFF.

The rearrangement uses TRBV9 and TRBJ2-2; D possibly corresponds to TRBD1 (6 bases). Germline values: CDR1 SGDLS, CDR2 YYNGEE. Trimming pared 0 bases from V and 2 bases from J, leaving 17 bases between. This CDR3 has 18 residues. CDR3 nucleotide sequence: TGTGCCAGCAGCGTAGGGGGGTCAGGGGCGATCAACACCGGGGAGCTGTTTTTT. It specifies CASSVGGSGAINTGELFF. The full variable domain, completed using reference TRBV9 and TRBJ2-2, is DSGVTQTPKHLITATGQRVTLRCSPRSGDLSVYWYQQSLDQGLQFLIQYYNGEERAKGNILERFSAQQFPDLHSELNLSSLELGDSALYFCASSVGGSGAINTGELFFGEGSRLTVL.

The gene calls are TRBV27 and TRBJ2-1, with 10 bases matching TRBD2. This CDR3 comprises 16 residues. CDR1 is MNHEY and CDR2 is SMNVEV in the germline V gene (reference sequence). V was pared by 5 bases and J by 2 bases, with 6 bases of the junction left unmatched. The CDR3 coding sequence is TGTGCCAGCAGTCCTCGGACTAGCGGAGCCTACAATGAGCAGTTCTTC. The encoded protein is CASSPRTSGAYNEQFF.

The chain couples TRBV5-1 to TRBJ1-3; no reliable D call. The CDR3 is made up of 16 amino acids. Between the trimmed V and J ends, which lost 0 bases and 0 bases, there was a span of 10 bases. Per germline, CDR1 SGHRS and CDR2 YFSETQ. The CDR3 here is CASSLGGSSSGNTIYF. Here the CDR3 DNA reads TGCGCCAGCAGCTTGGGAGGATCTTCCTCTGGAAACACCATATATTTT.

The chain uses TRBV7-9 and TRBJ2-6; 7 bases are shared with TRBD1. Unmatched junction bases numbered 9, after V lost 4 bases and J lost 0 bases. Germline V gene lookup returns CDR1 SEHNR and CDR2 FQNEAQ (reference sequence). This CDR3 comprises 18 residues. CDR3: CASSSRTGEISGANVLTF. The CDR3 region has the DNA TGTGCCAGCAGCTCCCGGACAGGTGAAATCTCTGGGGCCAACGTCCTGACTTTC.

J is TRBJ2-1 and V is TRBV27, with a tentative D call TRBD2 (5 bases). Trimming stripped 0 bases from V and 8 bases from J, with 14 bases between. The CDR3 is 15 amino acids. Germline V lookup: CDR1 MNHEY, CDR2 SMNVEV (reference sequence). The CDR3 region has the DNA TGTGCCAGCAGTTTATCGGGGAGTGTGGGCGATGAGCAGTTCTTC. It specifies CASSLSGSVGDEQFF.

The chain is built from TRBV5-8 and TRBJ1-1; 10 nucleotides agree with TRBD1. This CDR3 has 16 residues. In germline, CDR1 is SGHTS, CDR2 YDEGEE. J lost 1 base, V lost 4 bases, and 7 bases had no gene match. As DNA, the CDR3 is TGTGCCAGCAGCCGACAGGGGGCCCTGAGGAACACTGAAGCTTTCTTT. This sequence encodes CASSRQGALRNTEAFF.

The V gene is TRBV10-3, the J gene TRBJ2-2; possible D gene TRBD2, 5 bases. V shed 0 bases and J shed 3 bases, with 8 bases lying between them. Looked up from germline, CDR1 is ENHRY and CDR2 is SYGVKD. The CDR3 runs to 15 residues. The CDR3 DNA is TGTGCCATCAGTGAGTCAGGGCGGGACACCGGGGAGCTGTTTTTT. Its translation is CAISESGRDTGELFF.

This clone has just one count. The V gene is TRBV7-2, the J gene TRBJ1-4; no definite D call. The CDR3 runs to 12 residues. Germline V gene data show CDR1 as SGHTA and CDR2 as FQGNSA. Trimming removed 5 bases from V and 8 bases from J, with 9 bases in between. The CDR3 loop reads CASSPYREKLFF. The CDR3 coding sequence is TGTGCCAGCAGCCCCTATCGGGAAAAACTGTTTTTT.

V gene TRBV3-1 (or the pseudogene TRBV3-2) combines with J gene TRBJ2-5; 12 bases fit TRBD2. The CDR3 covers 17 residues. CDR1 and CDR2 (germline): LGHDT, YNNKEL (reference sequence). V lost 0 bases to trimming and J lost 4 bases; unmatched junction nucleotides: 6. The DNA of the CDR3 is TGTGCCAGCAGCCAAGATTTACTAGCGGGAGGCGGAGAGACCCAGTACTTC. Encoded protein: CASSQDLLAGGGETQYF.

The genes are TRBV4-3 and TRBJ1-1; D is perhaps TRBD1 (5 bases). Germline CDR1 and CDR2: LGHNA and YSLEER. The CDR3 covers 15 residues. V dropped 1 base and J dropped 6 bases, with 15 bases sitting between them. The CDR3 here is CASSQVNRQIPEAFF. CDR3 bases: TGCGCCAGCAGCCAAGTTAACAGACAGATACCTGAAGCTTTCTTT.

The chain recombines TRBV5-8 with TRBJ1-2; 7 nucleotides line up with TRBD1. Germline values: CDR1 SGHTS, CDR2 YDEGEE. CDR3 size: 14 residues. The ends lost 5 bases at V and 8 bases at J; junction bases unmatched: 12. The CDR3 bases are TGTGCCAGCAGGGAAAAAAAGACAGGGAACGGCTACACCTTC. It specifies CASREKKTGNGYTF. Full variable domain (remainder filled in from reference TRBV5-8 and TRBJ1-2): EAGVTQSPTHLIKTRGQQATLRCSPISGHTSVYWYQQALGLGLQFLLWYDEGEERNRGNFPPRFSGRQFPNYSSELNVNALELEDSALYLCASREKKTGNGYTFGSGTRLTVV.

The V and J genes are TRBV7-9 and TRBJ1-1; D uncertain. With 0 bases removed from V and 1 base from J, the gap between germline ends came to 3 bases. The CDR3 spans 13 residues. The germline V gene has CDR1 SEHNR and CDR2 FQNEAQ (reference sequence). CDR3 sequence reads: CASSLAANTEAFF. The CDR3 DNA follows: TGTGCCAGCAGCTTAGCGGCGAACACTGAAGCTTTCTTT.

The rearrangement joins TRBV19 to TRBJ2-1; 8 bases align to TRBD2. CDR1 LNHDA and CDR2 SQIVND come from the germline V gene (reference sequence). J was trimmed by 3 bases and V by 5 bases; bases with no gene match: 9. The CDR3 spans 16 residues. The CDR3 spells CASSSLAGPYYNEQFF. The CDR3, as DNA: TGTGCCAGTAGTTCGCTAGCGGGTCCCTACTACAATGAGCAGTTCTTC. The entire variable domain, with the rest obtained from reference TRBV19 and TRBJ2-1, is as follows: DGGITQSPKYLFRKEGQNVTLSCEQNLNHDAMYWYRQDPGQGLRLIYYSQIVNDFQKGDIAEGYSVSREKKESFPLTVTSAQKNPTAFYLCASSSLAGPYYNEQFFGPGTRLTVL.

This chain connects TRBV7-2 to TRBJ2-1; perhaps TRBD1 as D (5 bases). Germline CDR1 reads SGHTA; CDR2 reads FQGNSA. The V end lost 5 bases, the J end lost 9 bases, and 17 bases lay between the germline ends. The CDR3 sequence is 14 residues long. The CDR3: CASSAQDPRTEQFF. CDR3 in DNA: TGTGCCAGCAGCGCACAGGACCCTCGGACTGAGCAGTTCTTC.

This sequence joins TRBV11-2 and TRBJ2-7; D is possibly TRBD1 (6 bases). V lost 6 bases and J 2 bases, leaving 14 bases between the germline ends. The CDR3 has 14 residues. Germline V lookup: CDR1 SGHAT, CDR2 FQNNGV. The CDR3 nucleotides read TGTGCCAGCAGTCTAGGACAGCAGACCTACGAGCAGTACTTC. Its translation: CASSLGQQTYEQYF.

This sequence joins TRBV5-1 and TRBJ2-3; 10 bases fit TRBD2. The germline V gene has CDR1 SGHRS and CDR2 YFSETQ. The CDR3 contains 17 residues. J lost 5 bases, V lost 4 bases, and 13 bases had no gene match. This CDR3 reads CASSLQPAGGPGDTQYF. DNA of the CDR3: TGCGCCAGCAGCCTACAGCCAGCGGGAGGGCCCGGAGATACGCAGTATTTT. Supplemented by reference TRBV5-1 and TRBJ2-3, the full variable domain reads KAGVTQTPRYLIKTRGQQVTLSCSPISGHRSVSWYQQTPGQGLQFLFEYFSETQRNKGNFPGRFSGRQFSNSRSEMNVSTLELGDSALYLCASSLQPAGGPGDTQYFGPGTRLTVL.

The chain couples TRBV6-5 to TRBJ2-7; 10 positions agree with TRBD2. This CDR3 comprises 14 residues. Trimming removed 6 bases from V and 7 bases from J; junction bases left unmatched: 9. Per germline, CDR1 MNHEY and CDR2 SVGAGI. The CDR3 sequence is CASRTSGRAGEQYF. The CDR3 region has the DNA TGTGCCAGCAGAACCAGCGGGAGGGCGGGGGAGCAGTACTTC.

The rearrangement joins TRBV9 to TRBJ2-1; 14 positions match TRBD2. The V segment lost 2 bases and the J segment 8 bases; nucleotides outside the gene matches: 12. Germline V gene data show CDR1 as SGDLS and CDR2 as YYNGEE. CDR3 length: 18 residues. The CDR3 protein is CASSVSAGTSGSFDEQFF. The DNA for the CDR3 is TGTGCCAGCAGCGTCAGTGCCGGGACTAGCGGGAGCTTCGATGAGCAGTTCTTC. The whole variable domain, remainder taken from reference TRBV9 and TRBJ2-1, is DSGVTQTPKHLITATGQRVTLRCSPRSGDLSVYWYQQSLDQGLQFLIQYYNGEERAKGNILERFSAQQFPDLHSELNLSSLELGDSALYFCASSVSAGTSGSFDEQFFGPGTRLTVL.

The CDR3 sequence: CASSQRNYGYTF. The CDR3, as DNA: TGTGCCAGCAGTCAGCGAAACTATGGCTACACCTTC. J is TRBJ1-2 and V is TRBV27; D uncertain. With 5 bases removed from V and 2 bases from J, the gap between germline ends came to 6 bases. The CDR3 length is 12 residues. Germline V CDR1 and CDR2: MNHEY, SMNVEV (reference sequence).

The gene calls are TRBV6-5 and TRBJ2-7; perhaps TRBD1 as D (6 bases). This CDR3 has 15 amino acids. Per germline, CDR1 MNHEY and CDR2 SVGAGI. V lost 3 bases and J lost 2, with 14 bases in between. The CDR3 DNA follows: TGTGCCAGCAGTTATCTCAGGGGTAGCCCCTACGAGCAGTACTTC. It yields the protein CASSYLRGSPYEQYF.